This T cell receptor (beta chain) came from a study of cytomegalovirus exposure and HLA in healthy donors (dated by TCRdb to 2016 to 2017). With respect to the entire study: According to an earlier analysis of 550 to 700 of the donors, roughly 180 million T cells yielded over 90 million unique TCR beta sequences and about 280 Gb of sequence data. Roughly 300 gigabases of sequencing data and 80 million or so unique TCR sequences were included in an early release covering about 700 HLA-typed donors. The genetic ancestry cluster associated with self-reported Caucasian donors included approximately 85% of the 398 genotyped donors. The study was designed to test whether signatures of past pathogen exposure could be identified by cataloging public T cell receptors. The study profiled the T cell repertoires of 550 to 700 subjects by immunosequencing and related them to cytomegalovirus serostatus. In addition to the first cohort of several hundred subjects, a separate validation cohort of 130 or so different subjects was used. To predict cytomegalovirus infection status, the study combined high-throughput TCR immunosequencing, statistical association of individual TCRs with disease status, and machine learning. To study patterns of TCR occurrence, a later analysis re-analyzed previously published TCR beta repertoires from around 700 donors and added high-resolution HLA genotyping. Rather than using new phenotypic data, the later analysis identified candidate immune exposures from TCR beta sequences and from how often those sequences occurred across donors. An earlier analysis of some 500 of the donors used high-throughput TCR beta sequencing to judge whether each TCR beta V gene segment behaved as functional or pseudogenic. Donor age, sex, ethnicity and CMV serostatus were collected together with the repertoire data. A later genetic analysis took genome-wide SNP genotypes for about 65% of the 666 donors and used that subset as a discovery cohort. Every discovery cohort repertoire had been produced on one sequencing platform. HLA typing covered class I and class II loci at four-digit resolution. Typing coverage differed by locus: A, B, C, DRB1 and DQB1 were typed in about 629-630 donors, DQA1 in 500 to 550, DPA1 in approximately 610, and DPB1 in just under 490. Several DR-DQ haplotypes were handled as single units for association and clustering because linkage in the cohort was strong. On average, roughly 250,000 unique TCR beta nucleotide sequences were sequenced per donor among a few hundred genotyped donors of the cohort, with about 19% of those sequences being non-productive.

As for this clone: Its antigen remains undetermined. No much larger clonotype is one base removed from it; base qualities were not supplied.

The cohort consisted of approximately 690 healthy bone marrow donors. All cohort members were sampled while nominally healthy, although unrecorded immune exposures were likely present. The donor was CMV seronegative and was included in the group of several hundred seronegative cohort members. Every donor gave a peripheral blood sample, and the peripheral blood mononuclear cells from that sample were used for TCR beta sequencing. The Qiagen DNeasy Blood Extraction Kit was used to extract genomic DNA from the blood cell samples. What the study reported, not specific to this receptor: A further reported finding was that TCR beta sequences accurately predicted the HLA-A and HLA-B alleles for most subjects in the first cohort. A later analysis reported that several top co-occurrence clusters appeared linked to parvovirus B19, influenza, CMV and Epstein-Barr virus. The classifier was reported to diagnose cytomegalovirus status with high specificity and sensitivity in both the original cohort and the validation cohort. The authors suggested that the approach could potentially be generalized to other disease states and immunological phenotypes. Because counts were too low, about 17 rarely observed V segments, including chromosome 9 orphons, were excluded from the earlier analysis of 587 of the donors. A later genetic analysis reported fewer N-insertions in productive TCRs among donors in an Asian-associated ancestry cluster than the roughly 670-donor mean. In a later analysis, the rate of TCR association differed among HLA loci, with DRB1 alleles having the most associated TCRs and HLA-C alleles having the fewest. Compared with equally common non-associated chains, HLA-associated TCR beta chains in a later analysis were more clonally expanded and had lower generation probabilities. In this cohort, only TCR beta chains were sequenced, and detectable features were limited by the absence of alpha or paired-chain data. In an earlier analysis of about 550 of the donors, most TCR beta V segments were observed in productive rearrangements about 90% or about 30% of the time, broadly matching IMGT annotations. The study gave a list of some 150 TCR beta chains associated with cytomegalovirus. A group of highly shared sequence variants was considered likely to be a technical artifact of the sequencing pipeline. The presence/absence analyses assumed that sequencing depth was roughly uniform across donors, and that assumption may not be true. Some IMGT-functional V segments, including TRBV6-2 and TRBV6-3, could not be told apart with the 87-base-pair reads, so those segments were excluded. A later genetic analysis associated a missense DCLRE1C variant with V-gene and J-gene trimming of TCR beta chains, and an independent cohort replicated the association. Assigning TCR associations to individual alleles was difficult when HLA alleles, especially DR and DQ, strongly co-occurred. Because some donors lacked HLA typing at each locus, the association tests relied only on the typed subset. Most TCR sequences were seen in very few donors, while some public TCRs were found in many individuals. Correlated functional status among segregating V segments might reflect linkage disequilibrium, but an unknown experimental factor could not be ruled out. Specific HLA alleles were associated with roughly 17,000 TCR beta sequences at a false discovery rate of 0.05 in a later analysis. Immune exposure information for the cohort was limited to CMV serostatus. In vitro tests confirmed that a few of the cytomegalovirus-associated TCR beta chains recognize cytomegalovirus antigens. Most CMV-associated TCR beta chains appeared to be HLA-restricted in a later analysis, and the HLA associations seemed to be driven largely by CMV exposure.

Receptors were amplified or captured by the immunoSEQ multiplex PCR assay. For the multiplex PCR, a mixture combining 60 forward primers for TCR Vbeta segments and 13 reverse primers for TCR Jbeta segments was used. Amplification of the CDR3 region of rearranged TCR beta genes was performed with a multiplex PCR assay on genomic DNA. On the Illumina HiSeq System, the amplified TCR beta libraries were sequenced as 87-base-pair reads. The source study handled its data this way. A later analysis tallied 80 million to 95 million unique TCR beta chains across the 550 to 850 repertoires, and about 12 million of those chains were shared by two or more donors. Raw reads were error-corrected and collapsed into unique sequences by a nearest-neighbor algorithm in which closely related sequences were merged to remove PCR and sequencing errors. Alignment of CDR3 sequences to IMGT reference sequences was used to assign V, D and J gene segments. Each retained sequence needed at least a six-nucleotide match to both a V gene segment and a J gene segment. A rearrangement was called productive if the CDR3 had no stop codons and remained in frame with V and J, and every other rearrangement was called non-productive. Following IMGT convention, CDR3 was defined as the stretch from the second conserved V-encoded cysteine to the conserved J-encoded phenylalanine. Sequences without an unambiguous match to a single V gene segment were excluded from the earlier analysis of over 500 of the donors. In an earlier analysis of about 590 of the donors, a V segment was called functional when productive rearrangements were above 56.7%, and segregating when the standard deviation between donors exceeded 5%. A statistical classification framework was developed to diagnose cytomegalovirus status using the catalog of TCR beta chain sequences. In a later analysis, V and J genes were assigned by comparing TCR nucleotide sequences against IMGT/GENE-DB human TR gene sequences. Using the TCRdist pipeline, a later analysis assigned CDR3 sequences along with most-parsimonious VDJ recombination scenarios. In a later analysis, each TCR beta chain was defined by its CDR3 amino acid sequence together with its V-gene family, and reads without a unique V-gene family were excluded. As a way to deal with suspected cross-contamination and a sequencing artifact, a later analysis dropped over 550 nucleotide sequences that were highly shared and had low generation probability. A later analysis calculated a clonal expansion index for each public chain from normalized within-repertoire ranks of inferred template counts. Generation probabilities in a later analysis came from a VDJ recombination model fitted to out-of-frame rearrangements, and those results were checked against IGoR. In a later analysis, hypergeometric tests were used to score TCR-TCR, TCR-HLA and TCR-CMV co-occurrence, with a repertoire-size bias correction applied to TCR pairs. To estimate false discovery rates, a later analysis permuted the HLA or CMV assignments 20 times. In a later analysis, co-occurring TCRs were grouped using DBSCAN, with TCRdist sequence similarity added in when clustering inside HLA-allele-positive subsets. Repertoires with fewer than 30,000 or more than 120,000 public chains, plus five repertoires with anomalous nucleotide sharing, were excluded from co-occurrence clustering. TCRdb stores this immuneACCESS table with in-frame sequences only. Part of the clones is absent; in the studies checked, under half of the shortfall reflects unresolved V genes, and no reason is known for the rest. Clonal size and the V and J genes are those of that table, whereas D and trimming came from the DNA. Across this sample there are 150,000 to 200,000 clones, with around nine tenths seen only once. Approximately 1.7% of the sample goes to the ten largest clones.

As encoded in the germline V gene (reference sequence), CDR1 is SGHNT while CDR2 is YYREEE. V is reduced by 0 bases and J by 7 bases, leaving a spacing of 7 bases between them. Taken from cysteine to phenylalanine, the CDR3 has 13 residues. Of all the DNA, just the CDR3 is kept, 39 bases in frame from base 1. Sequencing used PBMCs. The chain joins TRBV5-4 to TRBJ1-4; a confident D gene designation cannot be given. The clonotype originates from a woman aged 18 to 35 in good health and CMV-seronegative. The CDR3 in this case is CASSLGEGEKLFF. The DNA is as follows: TGTGCCAGCAGCTTGGGCGAGGGTGAAAAACTGTTTTTT.